A single T cell receptor (beta chain) is shown here with its context. Measured with immunoSEQ multiplex PCR; TCRdb has only the in-frame clones, and not every one. The sample lists about 430,000 clones; 88% were seen once. This sample was taken from a study of blood T cell repertoires in COVID-19. Whole-study context: Acute-phase and convalescent COVID-19 samples originated in the United States, Italy and Spain.

The CDR3 runs 14 residues. Trimming removed 6 bases from V and 4 bases from J, with 14 bases in between. CDR1 and CDR2 from the germline V gene are MNHEY and SMNVEV (reference sequence). Sequenced sample: PBMCs or T cells enriched from blood (not recorded which). The receptor was isolated from a woman in her twenties or thirties with acute COVID-19. V and J are TRBV27 and TRBJ2-3; D gene uncertain. The CDR3 sequence: CASSPGPRADTQYF. CDR3 sequence (DNA): TGTGCCAGCAGCCCCGGCCCCCGGGCAGATACGCAGTATTTT.